A selection of T cell receptor beta chains follows, all from one sample in a study of shared clonotypes between healthy human individuals. TCRdb's table, derived via immunoSEQ multiplex PCR, lists solely in-frame clones and lacks some. In the table there are 600,000 or so clones, 98% of which are singletons. The material sequenced was naive CD8+ T cells sorted from blood. The receptors shown here come from a man aged 25-45 years in good health. CDR3s include the opening cysteine and the closing phenylalanine or tryptophan. Each record gives: D gene, V gene, J gene, clone size, CDR3 DNA, CDR3 protein. The D gene is left open where the match is weak. Size is stated for part of the rows, as once, few or many counts, or as a class when the clone is expanded.

D gene: -
V gene: TRBV29-1
J gene: TRBJ1-3
clone size: -
CDR3 DNA: TGCAGCGTTGTGTTAACAGGGCCATTAGGAAACACCATATATTTT
CDR3 protein: CSVVLTGPLGNTIYF

D gene: -
V gene: TRBV25-1
J gene: TRBJ2-5
clone size: -
CDR3 DNA: TGTGCCAGCAGTGAATGGGCAGGGGAAGAGACCCAGTACTTC
CDR3 protein: CASSEWAGEETQYF

D gene: -
V gene: TRBV7-9
J gene: TRBJ2-1
clone size: once
CDR3 DNA: TGTGCCAGCAGCTTAGAGGGGGGGAAGGACAATGAGCAGTTCTTC
CDR3 protein: CASSLEGGKDNEQFF

D gene: TRBD2
V gene: TRBV10-3
J gene: TRBJ2-1
clone size: -
CDR3 DNA: TGTGCCGTGCAGACTAGCTACAGCTCCTACAATGAGCAGTTCTTC
CDR3 protein: CAVQTSYSSYNEQFF

D gene: -
V gene: TRBV2
J gene: TRBJ1-1
clone size: -
CDR3 DNA: TGTGCCAGCCCAAATGGATTTGAAGCTTTCTTT
CDR3 protein: CASPNGFEAFF

D gene: TRBD2
V gene: TRBV27
J gene: TRBJ2-7
clone size: -
CDR3 DNA: TGTGCCAGCAGTTCCGCTATAGCGGGCGCGAACTACGAGCAGTACTTC
CDR3 protein: CASSSAIAGANYEQYF

D gene: -
V gene: TRBV6-5
J gene: TRBJ2-1
clone size: -
CDR3 DNA: TGTGCCAGCGGTTCGGGACCCGGGGTCGATGAGCAGTTCTTC
CDR3 protein: CASGSGPGVDEQFF

D gene: -
V gene: TRBV9
J gene: TRBJ2-5
clone size: -
CDR3 DNA: TGTGCCAGCAGCGATGGGACGGCTCAAGAGACCCAGTACTTC
CDR3 protein: CASSDGTAQETQYF

D gene: -
V gene: TRBV5-4
J gene: TRBJ2-7
clone size: -
CDR3 DNA: TGTGCCAGCAGTCGCTTGCCGAGCTACGAGCAGTACTTC
CDR3 protein: CASSRLPSYEQYF

D gene: -
V gene: TRBV5-1
J gene: TRBJ2-7
clone size: -
CDR3 DNA: TGCGCCAGCAGCTTGGAACAGGGTTACTCCTACGAGCAGTACTTC
CDR3 protein: CASSLEQGYSYEQYF

D gene: -
V gene: TRBV7-9
J gene: TRBJ2-2
clone size: -
CDR3 DNA: TGTGCCAGCAGCCCCCCCGAGTTGGGGCCCGGGGAGCTGTTTTTT
CDR3 protein: CASSPPELGPGELFF

D gene: -
V gene: TRBV6-5
J gene: TRBJ2-1
clone size: -
CDR3 DNA: TGTGCCAGCAGTCTGGGACCTTCCAATGAGCAGTTCTTC
CDR3 protein: CASSLGPSNEQFF

D gene: TRBD2
V gene: TRBV11-2
J gene: TRBJ2-1
clone size: -
CDR3 DNA: TGTGCCAGCGTAGGACTAGCGGGAGACTACAATGAGCAGTTCTTC
CDR3 protein: CASVGLAGDYNEQFF

D gene: -
V gene: TRBV7-9
J gene: TRBJ2-1
clone size: -
CDR3 DNA: TGTGCCAGCAGCCCCCAGATCACCGAGCAGTTCTTC
CDR3 protein: CASSPQITEQFF

D gene: -
V gene: TRBV9
J gene: TRBJ2-6
clone size: -
CDR3 DNA: TGTGCCAGCACCGTCGACTCTGGGGCCAACGTCCTGACTTTC
CDR3 protein: CASTVDSGANVLTF

D gene: -
V gene: TRBV11-2
J gene: TRBJ2-7
clone size: -
CDR3 DNA: TGTGCCAGCAGCTTAGGGGGTACTAGCTACGAGCAGTACTTC
CDR3 protein: CASSLGGTSYEQYF

D gene: -
V gene: TRBV7-2
J gene: TRBJ2-1
clone size: -
CDR3 DNA: TGTGCCAGCAGCGCCCAGCGGAACGGGGCTGTTGATGAGCAGTTCTTC
CDR3 protein: CASSAQRNGAVDEQFF

D gene: -
V gene: TRBV30
J gene: TRBJ2-3
clone size: -
CDR3 DNA: TGTGCCTGGAGTCGGGACGCGAATACGCAGTATTTT
CDR3 protein: CAWSRDANTQYF